Following are 31 T cell receptor beta chains from one sample sequenced in a study of T-cell memory formation after mild COVID-19. Each CDR3 protein is one row after TCRdb ran MiXCR on the 5' RACE reads. The repertoire includes 90,000 to 120,000 distinct CDR3 sequences, roughly 14% of them detected once, and 30% to 45% sits in the top ten. Input material: PBMCs or a T cell subset sorted from them (not recorded which). Receptors were obtained from a man between 18 and 35 years old who had mild COVID-19 (a few samples of this study predate the infection). Cell type and time point are not known.

This clonotype was detected a few times. The genes are TRBV11-2 and TRBJ2-5, with 8 bases that match TRBD2. The germline V gene has CDR1 SGHAT and CDR2 FQNNGV. The CDR3 is 15 amino acids. Unmatched junction bases numbered 8, after V lost 4 bases and J lost 4 bases. The CDR3 bases are TGTGCCAGCAGCTCCGGACTAGCAGGACCAGAGACCCAGTACTTC. Translated: CASSSGLAGPETQYF.

This clonotype was counted ten times or more. Written as DNA, the CDR3 is TGCGCCAGCAGCTTTGACAGGGGCACCGGGGAGCTGTTTTTT. Its protein product is CASSFDRGTGELFF. The V gene is TRBV5-1, the J gene TRBJ2-2, with 8 bases matching TRBD1. The CDR3 runs 14 residues. The ends lost 2 bases at V and 4 bases at J; junction bases unmatched: 1. Germline V gene sequence: CDR1 SGHRS, CDR2 YFSETQ.

V gene TRBV7-9 combines with J gene TRBJ2-5; 11 nucleotides align to TRBD1. V dropped 5 bases and J dropped 3; count of bases not matched to a gene: 5. The CDR3 is 15 residues long. CDR1 and CDR2 (germline): SEHNR, FQNEAQ (reference sequence). The CDR3 region has the DNA TGTGCCAGCAGCCCCCAGGGACAGGGGGAAGAGACCCAGTACTTC. Its translation: CASSPQGQGEETQYF. The variable domain in full, completed from reference TRBV7-9 and TRBJ2-5, reads DTGVSQNPRHKITKRGQNVTFRCDPISEHNRLYWYRQTLGQGPEFLTYFQNEAQLEKSRLLSDRFSAERPKGSFSTLEIQRTEQGDSAMYLCASSPQGQGEETQYFGPGTRLLVL.

This clonotype has ten or more counts. The gene calls are TRBV5-1 and TRBJ2-1; 11 bases align to TRBD2. J lost 4 bases, V lost 4 bases, and 7 bases had no gene match. This CDR3 comprises 16 residues. The germline V gene has CDR1 SGHRS and CDR2 YFSETQ. The CDR3 region is CASSEPGLAVYNEQFF. For the CDR3, the DNA is TGCGCCAGCAGCGAACCGGGACTAGCGGTATACAATGAGCAGTTCTTC.

The CDR3 DNA is TGTGCCAGCAGCTTAAGACAGGGCTCTTACTACGAGCAGTACTTC. It codes for CASSLRQGSYYEQYF. The V gene is TRBV11-2, the J gene TRBJ2-7; 7 bases align to TRBD1. There are 15 residues in the CDR3. V was clipped by 2 bases and J by 3 bases; unmatched bases: 7. Germline V gene sequence: CDR1 SGHAT, CDR2 FQNNGV.

This clonotype was observed a few times. This chain links TRBV3-1 with TRBJ1-5, with TRBD1 as a possible D gene (5 bases). V gave up 1 base and J gave up 6 bases, with 10 bases separating them. CDR3 length equals 14 residues. Germline V gene lookup returns CDR1 LGHDT and CDR2 YNNKEL (reference sequence). The CDR3 here is CASSQGGSRQPQHF. The CDR3 DNA reads TGTGCCAGCAGCCAAGGGGGGAGTCGTCAGCCCCAGCATTTT.

CDR3 sequence (DNA): TGCAGCGTTGCAGCGACCGGAAACACCATATATTTT. Translating it yields CSVAATGNTIYF. The chain employs TRBV29-1 and TRBJ1-3, with D uncertain. The CDR3 has 12 residues. V was clipped by 4 bases and J by 4 bases, with 8 bases between them. The germline CDR1 and CDR2 sequences are SQVTM and ANQGSEA.

This clonotype has at least ten counts. This chain uses TRBV4-1 with TRBJ2-1, with D perhaps TRBD1 or TRBD2 (6 bases each). Trimming took 8 bases from V and 5 from J, leaving 19 bases between them. In germline, CDR1 is MGHRA, CDR2 YSYEKL. The CDR3 extends over 15 amino acids. The CDR3 sequence: CASALFGGPDNEQFF. DNA for the CDR3: TGCGCCAGCGCCCTTTTCGGGGGCCCTGACAATGAGCAGTTCTTC.

V is TRBV20-1 and J is TRBJ1-6; D remains ambiguous. Germline V gene data show CDR1 as DFQATT and CDR2 as SNEGSKA (reference sequence). The CDR3 spans 14 residues. The V end was cut by 0 bases, the J end by 9 bases, with 12 bases between. Here the CDR3 DNA reads TGCAGTGCTAGAGATCCGCTTGCCATTTCACCCCTCCACTTT. This gives the protein CSARDPLAISPLHF.

The V and J genes are TRBV4-1 and TRBJ2-1, with 7 bases that match TRBD2. After removal of 4 bases from V and 4 bases from J, the junction contained 7 bases not matched to a gene. This CDR3 contains 15 residues. CDR1 is MGHRA, CDR2 YSYEKL, per germline. The CDR3 sequence: CASSPWGGDYNEQFF. The DNA of the CDR3 is TGCGCCAGCAGCCCCTGGGGGGGGGATTACAATGAGCAGTTCTTC.

This clonotype was observed a few times. The rearrangement links TRBV7-3 to TRBJ2-1; D remains unclear. Trimming removed 9 bases from V and 5 bases from J, with 11 bases in between. The CDR3 sequence is 12 residues long. The germline V gene has CDR1 SGHTA and CDR2 FQGTGA. DNA for the CDR3: TGTGCCAGGAAAAGCAGCGACAATGAGCAGTTCTTC. Amino acids: CARKSSDNEQFF.

This clonotype was counted a few times. The chain is built from TRBV4-1 and TRBJ2-3; 8 positions match TRBD1. Germline CDR1 MGHRA, CDR2 YSYEKL. V gave up 5 bases and J gave up 4 bases; unmatched junction bases: 8. The CDR3 runs 15 residues. The CDR3: CASSSRTGRPDTQYF. Written as DNA, the CDR3 is TGCGCCAGCAGCTCTCGGACAGGGAGACCAGATACGCAGTATTTT.

This clonotype was seen ten or more times. The CDR3 nucleotides read TGCAGCGTTGAACAGGGCTGGGAGCAGTACTTC. Protein: CSVEQGWEQYF. This chain connects TRBV29-1 to TRBJ2-7, with a possible D match to TRBD1 (5 bases). The CDR3 has 11 residues. Germline V gene data show CDR1 as SQVTM and CDR2 as ANQGSEA. The V end was cut by 2 bases, the J end by 7 bases, with 9 bases between.

The rearrangement uses TRBV5-1 and TRBJ2-1; 10 nucleotides align to TRBD1. V lost 5 bases, J lost 7 bases, and 9 bases stayed unmatched. The CDR3 is 15 amino acids. Germline-derived CDR1 and CDR2 are SGHRS and YFSETQ. CDR3 sequence: CASRGTDRGENEQFF. In DNA, the CDR3 is TGCGCCAGCAGAGGGACGGACAGGGGGGAGAATGAGCAGTTCTTC.

This clonotype was seen ten or more times. The chain recombines TRBV4-3 with TRBJ1-1; 7 bases agree with TRBD1. The length of the CDR3 is 19 residues. V gave up 0 bases and J gave up 0 bases; unmatched junction bases: 13. CDR1 and CDR2 (germline): LGHNA, YSLEER. The CDR3 sequence is CASSQERRTGQLMNTEAFF. The CDR3 DNA reads TGCGCCAGCAGCCAAGAAAGACGGACGGGACAGCTGATGAACACTGAAGCTTTCTTT.

The J gene is TRBJ2-5, the V gene TRBV6-5, with 12 bases aligning to TRBD2. Germline CDR1 is MNHEY and CDR2 is SVGAGI. The CDR3 is made up of 16 amino acids. With 6 bases clipped from V and 5 bases from J, the junction kept 10 bases outside the gene matches. This chain's CDR3 is CASRRTSGERWETQYF. CDR3 DNA: TGTGCCAGCAGAAGGACTAGCGGGGAGAGGTGGGAGACCCAGTACTTC.

The J gene is TRBJ1-5, the V gene TRBV7-9; D unclear. The V and J ends lost 4 bases and 5 bases respectively, with 9 bases between them. CDR3 length: 13 residues. In germline, CDR1 is SEHNR, CDR2 FQNEAQ (reference sequence). The CDR3 region is CASSSPDDQPQHF. In nucleotides, the CDR3 is TGTGCCAGCAGCTCGCCCGACGATCAGCCCCAGCATTTT.

This clonotype has a count of ten or more. Here the CDR3 reads CAISESTPGQGALLYTGELFF. As DNA, the CDR3 is TGTGCCATCAGTGAGTCTACCCCGGGACAAGGAGCCCTTCTGTACACCGGGGAGCTGTTTTTT. This chain joins TRBV10-3 and TRBJ2-2, with a tentative D call TRBD1 (6 bases). This CDR3 is built from 21 residues. V lost 0 bases to trimming and J lost 3 bases, with 26 bases between them. Germline V CDR1 and CDR2: ENHRY, SYGVKD.

V and J are TRBV12-3 or TRBV12-4 and TRBJ1-2, with D unclear. The V gene lost 6 bases and the J gene lost 1 base, with 9 bases spanning the gap. The CDR3 sequence is 13 residues long. The CDR3 spells CASSYSFNYGYTF. DNA of the CDR3: TGTGCCAGCAGCTACAGTTTTAACTATGGCTACACCTTC.

This clonotype was seen a handful of times. This chain uses TRBV12-3 or TRBV12-4 with TRBJ2-7; the match to TRBD1 covers 8 bases. The CDR3 has 13 amino acids. The V gene end was trimmed by 5 bases and the J gene end by 5 bases; junction bases not matched to a gene: 5. CDR3 coding DNA: TGTGCCAGCAGTAGGACAGGGTGGAACGAGCAGTACGTC. Translating gives CASSRTGWNEQYV.

As to this clonotype: The junction differs from germline at one of its ends, possibly a read error. This rearrangement joins TRBV20-1 to TRBJ2-1; 9 bases match TRBD2. Germline CDR1 DFQATT, CDR2 SNEGSKA (reference sequence). CDR3 length: 14 residues. The CDR3 sequence is CSARDPLAGPAWLF. CDR3 bases: TGCAGTGCTAGAGATCCGCTAGCGGGGCCCGCTTGGCTCTTC.

The gene calls are TRBV9 and TRBJ1-4; 12 bases are a match to TRBD1. In germline, CDR1 is SGDLS, CDR2 YYNGEE. V shed 4 bases and J 7 bases; nucleotides not matched to a gene: 5. CDR3 length: 15 residues. CDR3 in DNA: TGTGCCAGCAGCCCCTGGGGACAGGGGGCTGAAAAACTGTTTTTT. As protein: CASSPWGQGAEKLFF.

The CDR3 DNA reads as TGTGCCAGCAGTCGCGCAGGGCGGACCTTTTATGGCTACACCTTC. This gives the protein CASSRAGRTFYGYTF. The V call is TRBV6-2 or TRBV6-3, the J call TRBJ1-2; TRBD1 might be the D (5 bases). The CDR3 is 15 residues long. Germline V gene sequence: CDR1 MNHEY, CDR2 SVGEGT. The V gene lost 5 bases and the J gene lost 5 bases, with 18 bases spanning the gap.

This chain connects TRBV4-3 to TRBJ1-3, with D tentatively TRBD1 (5 bases). Germline lookup yields CDR1 LGHNA and CDR2 YSLEER. This CDR3 region has 16 residues. Deletions cut 0 bases from V and 4 bases from J, with 13 bases between. The CDR3 bases are TGCGCCAGCAGCCAAGATAGGGCAGGGCGGGGAAACACCATATATTTT. It is translated as CASSQDRAGRGNTIYF.

V usage is TRBV7-3 and J usage is TRBJ1-1; no clear D gene. Germline V gene data show CDR1 as SGHTA and CDR2 as FQGTGA. There are 14 residues in the CDR3. Trimming left V 5 bases short and J 6 bases short, with 16 bases between. CDR3 bases: TGTGCCAGCAGCCCCGGCCCAGGTGGCGCTGAAGCTTTCTTT. It encodes CASSPGPGGAEAFF.

The J gene is TRBJ2-1, the V gene TRBV12-3 or TRBV12-4, with unresolved D. The CDR3 runs to 13 residues. V shed 2 bases and J shed 2 bases, with 4 bases lying between them. CDR3 region: CASSLITYNEQFF. DNA for the CDR3: TGTGCCAGCAGTTTAATCACCTACAATGAGCAGTTCTTC.

The chain employs TRBV4-1 and TRBJ1-5, with D uncertain. The CDR3 loop spans 14 amino acids. Trimming left V 4 bases short and J 1 base short, with 8 bases between. CDR1 MGHRA and CDR2 YSYEKL come from the germline V gene. The CDR3 bases are TGCGCCAGCAGCCCTGGGCCGAGCAATCAGCCCCAGCATTTT. Translation: CASSPGPSNQPQHF.

The chain combines TRBV10-3 with TRBJ2-1; TRBD1 is a possible D gene (6 bases). Germline values: CDR1 ENHRY, CDR2 SYGVKD. The CDR3 contains 15 residues. Deletions cut 0 bases from V and 5 bases from J, with 11 bases between. The CDR3 sequence: CAISESKQGHNEQFF. The CDR3 nucleotides are TGTGCCATCAGTGAGTCGAAACAGGGCCACAATGAGCAGTTCTTC.

Ten or more counts support this clonotype. CDR3 nucleotides: TGTGCCAGCAGCTCCGGGACTCCTTCAGATACGCAGTATTTT. This codes for CASSSGTPSDTQYF. The chain couples TRBV7-6 to TRBJ2-3; D may be TRBD2 (6 bases). CDR1 is SGHVS and CDR2 is FNYEAQ in the germline V gene. This CDR3 is 14 amino acids long. V lost 4 bases, J lost 4 bases, and 12 bases lay in between. Full variable domain (outside the CDR3, taken from reference TRBV7-6 and TRBJ2-3): GAGVSQSPRYKVTKRGQDVALRCDPISGHVSLYWYRQALGQGPEFLTYFNYEAQQDKSGLPNDRFSAERPEGSISTLTIQRTEQRDSAMYRCASSSGTPSDTQYFGPGTRLTVL.

The chain carries TRBV6-5 and TRBJ2-3; 11 nucleotides line up with TRBD2. The CDR3 sequence is 16 residues long. With V trimmed by 4 bases and J by 7 bases, 10 bases remained unmatched. Germline-derived CDR1 and CDR2 are MNHEY and SVGAGI. The CDR3 coding sequence is TGTGCCAGCAGTTGGTTTCAGACTAGCGGGGCTAATACGCAGTATTTT. It encodes CASSWFQTSGANTQYF.

This chain links TRBV11-2 with TRBJ2-7, with D possibly matching TRBD2 (6 bases). The germline gives CDR1 SGHAT, CDR2 FQNNGV. V was cut by 3 bases and J by 4 bases, with 10 bases left in between. CDR3 size: 13 residues. The CDR3 spells CASSFAGMYEQYF. The CDR3 coding sequence is TGTGCCAGCAGCTTCGCGGGAATGTACGAGCAGTACTTC.